This T cell receptor beta chain was captured in a study of cytomegalovirus exposure and HLA in healthy donors. As for the study in general: From donors who were HLA-typed, an early data release held 75 million to 85 million unique TCRs.

Details on this clone: Antigen: not known.

Germline CDR1 GTSNPN, CDR2 SVGIG (reference sequence). The CDR3 runs 16 residues. The study, taken as a whole, reports: TCR beta chains numbering under 200 were designated cytomegalovirus-associated.

The PCR made use of 60 Vbeta and 13 Jbeta primers. Using immunoSEQ multiplex PCR, the repertoire was profiled, and TCRdb retains in-frame clones only, with some absent. Here the sample spans about 190,000 clones, around three quarters being singletons. The rearrangement uses TRBV30 and TRBJ2-5; 11 bases are shared with TRBD2. The DNA end favors TRBJ2-7, so the J call may be wrong. Sequenced: PBMCs. The clonotype comes from a woman younger than 35 in good health and CMV-seronegative. CDR3 nucleotide sequence: TGTGCCTGGAGTGGAGAGACTAGCGGGATATCGAACGAGCAGTACTTC. It encodes CAWSGETSGISNEQYF.